Each of the 11 T cell receptor beta chains below was sequenced from the same sample in a study of regulatory T cells in long-lasting Graves disease. Arm-PCR of CDR3 regions and iRepertoire HTBI primers were used to build TCR beta libraries. Via MiXCR, TCRdb re-called the multiplex PCR reads, giving one row per CDR3 protein. The sample gives 400,000 to 650,000 distinct CDR3 sequences, around 15% of which show up once; approximately 25% is in the top ten. As for time point: newly diagnosed GD, antithyroid drugs for less than 3 months. Researchers made the TCR library from RNA that was extracted from PBMCs. The same data also contributed to another study, on T cells in Graves' hyperthyroidism and ophthalmopathy.

Sequences were derived from peripheral blood mononuclear cells (PBMCs), sampled at new diagnosis, from a patient treated with antithyroid drugs. Source of these receptors: a woman aged 40-60 years with Graves disease.

In its sample, this clonotype was seen many times. The J gene is TRBJ1-2, the V gene TRBV2, with D unclear. The CDR3 is made up of 13 amino acids. Germline-derived CDR1 and CDR2 are SNHLY and FYNNEI. V was shortened by 3 bases and J by 0 bases, with 5 bases between the two germline ends. This CDR3 is CASSDSANYGYTF. The CDR3 DNA sequence: TGTGCCAGCAGTGACTCCGCTAACTATGGCTACACCTTC.

This clonotype was seen more than once but under ten times. This sequence joins TRBV18 and TRBJ2-7; TRBD2 agrees at 14 bases. V was clipped by 5 bases and J by 6 bases; unmatched bases: 9. Looked up from germline, CDR1 is KGHSH and CDR2 is LQKENI. CDR3 size: 16 residues. CDR3 sequence (DNA): TGTGCCAGCTCAAGACCGGGACTAGCGGGGGCCGGCGAGCAGTACTTC. It is translated as CASSRPGLAGAGEQYF.

The chain combines TRBV20-1 with TRBJ2-3; 9 nucleotides align to TRBD2. Germline CDR1 is DFQATT and CDR2 is SNEGSKA (reference sequence). Unmatched junction bases numbered 7, after V lost 5 bases and J lost 4 bases. This CDR3 has 14 amino acids. CDR3 amino acids: CSALVAGAPDTQYF. The CDR3 DNA is TGCAGTGCTCTTGTAGCGGGAGCCCCAGATACGCAGTATTTT.

Worth noting for this clonotype: A much larger clone lies one base from this, so it may be a read error. This chain uses TRBV28 with TRBJ1-1; D is uncertain. There are 12 residues in the CDR3. Per the germline V gene, CDR1 is MDHEN and CDR2 is SYDVKM. CDR3 region: CTSSVLNTEAFF. CDR3 nucleotides: TGTACCAGCAGTGTGTTGAACACTGAAGCTTTCTTT.

This clonotype has ten or more counts. The chain is built from TRBV28 and TRBJ2-7; 8 nucleotides align to TRBD1. Germline CDR1 MDHEN, CDR2 SYDVKM. The CDR3 runs 19 residues. With V trimmed by 3 bases and J by 8 bases, 24 bases remained unmatched. The DNA for the CDR3 is TGTGCCAGCAGTTTCCGGACAGGGTCCCGTAAGTCTCCCCCTCGCCAGCAGTACTTC. Translation: CASSFRTGSRKSPPRQQYF.

This clonotype was counted a few times. The V and J genes are TRBV5-1 and TRBJ2-3, with D possibly being TRBD1 (5 bases). This CDR3 has 15 amino acids. V was cut by 4 bases and J by 0 bases, with 12 bases left in between. CDR1 is SGHRS, CDR2 YFSETQ, per germline. DNA of the CDR3: TGCGCCAGCAGCCTTCGACAGTTCAGCACAGATACGCAGTATTTT. This gives the protein CASSLRQFSTDTQYF.

This clonotype was detected a few times. The genes are TRBV5-4 and TRBJ2-1; D unresolved. Germline V lookup: CDR1 SGHNT, CDR2 YYREEE (reference sequence). The ends were cut back, 0 bases at V and 3 bases at J, with 4 bases in the middle. The CDR3 is made up of 13 amino acids. CDR3 in amino acids: CASSLAFYNEQFF. For the CDR3, the DNA is TGTGCCAGCAGCTTGGCTTTCTACAATGAGCAGTTCTTC.

In this sample, this clonotype turned up once. The rearrangement joins TRBV20-1 to TRBJ1-2; tentative D call: TRBD1 (5 bases). The V gene lost 5 bases and the J gene lost 3 bases, with 16 bases spanning the gap. The CDR3 runs 14 residues. Germline CDR1 DFQATT, CDR2 SNEGSKA (reference sequence). DNA of the CDR3: TGCAGTGCTTTCGGACCGGAAGGGGACTATGGCTACACCTTC. This codes for CSAFGPEGDYGYTF.

Many counts were recorded for this clonotype. J is TRBJ1-5 and V is TRBV11-2, with D perhaps TRBD1 (5 bases). Germline V CDR1 and CDR2: SGHAT, FQNNGV. V lost 4 bases and J lost 4, with 14 bases in between. The CDR3 runs 15 residues. In DNA form, the CDR3 reads TGTGCCAGCAGCTCGGGGCAGAGCATAAATCAGCCCCAGCATTTT. Encoded protein: CASSSGQSINQPQHF.

The chain couples TRBV7-3 to TRBJ2-1; maybe TRBD2 (5 bases). CDR3 size: 23 residues. The germline V and J ends were trimmed by 6 bases and 1 base, with 37 bases remaining between them. CDR1 SGHTA and CDR2 FQGTGA come from the germline V gene. CDR3 nucleotides: TGTGCCAGCAGTTTGAAGGCTGGGAGTATCGGACCCGAGCTGCCCCTGTCCTACAATGAGCAGTTCTTC. Amino acid sequence: CASSLKAGSIGPELPLSYNEQFF.

This clonotype showed up many times. The chain carries TRBV2 and TRBJ1-1, with D tentatively TRBD1 (6 bases). Trimming left V 6 bases short and J 3 bases short, with 14 bases between. Looked up from germline, CDR1 is SNHLY and CDR2 is FYNNEI. The CDR3 totals 14 residues. CDR3 loop: CASSPGERYTEAFF. DNA for the CDR3: TGTGCCAGCAGCCCAGGGGAAAGATACACTGAAGCTTTCTTT.